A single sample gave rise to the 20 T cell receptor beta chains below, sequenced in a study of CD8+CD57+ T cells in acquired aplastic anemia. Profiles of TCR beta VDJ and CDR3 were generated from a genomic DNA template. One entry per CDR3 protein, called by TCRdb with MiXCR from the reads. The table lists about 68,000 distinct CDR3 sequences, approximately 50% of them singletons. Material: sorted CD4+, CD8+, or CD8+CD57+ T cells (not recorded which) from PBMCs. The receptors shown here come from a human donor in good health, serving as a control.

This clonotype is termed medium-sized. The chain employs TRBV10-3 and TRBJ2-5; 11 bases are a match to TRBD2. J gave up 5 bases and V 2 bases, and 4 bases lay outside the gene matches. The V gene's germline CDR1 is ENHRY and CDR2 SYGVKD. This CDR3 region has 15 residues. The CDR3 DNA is TGTGCCATCAGTGAGACAGGGACTAGCGGCGAGACCCAGTACTTC. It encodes CAISETGTSGETQYF.

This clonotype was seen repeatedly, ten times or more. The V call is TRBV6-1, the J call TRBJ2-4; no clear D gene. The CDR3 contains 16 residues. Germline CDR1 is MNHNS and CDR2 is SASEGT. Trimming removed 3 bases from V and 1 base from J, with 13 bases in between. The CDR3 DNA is TGTGCCAGCAGTGAGGGTGACTGGATTGCCAAAAACATTCAGTACTTC. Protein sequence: CASSEGDWIAKNIQYF.

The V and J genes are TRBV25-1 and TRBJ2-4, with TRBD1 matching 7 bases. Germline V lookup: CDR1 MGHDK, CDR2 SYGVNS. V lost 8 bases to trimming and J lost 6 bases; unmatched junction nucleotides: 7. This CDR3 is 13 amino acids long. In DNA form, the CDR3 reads TGTGCCAGCTCTCAGGCAGGGGGAAACATTCAGTACTTC. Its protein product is CASSQAGGNIQYF.

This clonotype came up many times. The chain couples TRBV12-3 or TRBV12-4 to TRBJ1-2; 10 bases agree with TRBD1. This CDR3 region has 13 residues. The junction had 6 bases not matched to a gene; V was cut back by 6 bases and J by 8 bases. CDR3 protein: CASRTGGAQGYTF. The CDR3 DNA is TGTGCCAGCAGGACAGGGGGCGCGCAGGGCTACACCTTC.

The CDR3 nucleotides are TGTGCCAGCAGTTTGGGCGGAGATACGCAGCATTTT. Protein product: CASSLGGDTQHF. The chain links TRBV27 to TRBJ2-3; no definite D call. With the DNA end fitting TRBJ1-5 better, the J assignment may be wrong. Germline lookup yields CDR1 MNHEY and CDR2 SMNVEV (reference sequence). This CDR3 spans 12 amino acids.

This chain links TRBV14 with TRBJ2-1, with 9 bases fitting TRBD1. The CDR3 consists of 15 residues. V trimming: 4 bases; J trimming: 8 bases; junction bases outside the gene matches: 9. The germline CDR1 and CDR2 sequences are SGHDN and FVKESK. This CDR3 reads CASSPIGTGLDEQFF. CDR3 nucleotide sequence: TGTGCCAGCAGCCCAATTGGGACAGGGTTGGATGAGCAGTTCTTC.

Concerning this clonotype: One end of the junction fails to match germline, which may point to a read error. CDR3 residues: CASSPLDQETQYF. For the CDR3, the DNA is TGTGCCAGTAGTCCACTCGACCAGGAGACCCAGTACTTC. The chain uses TRBV19 and TRBJ2-5; D is undetermined. Germline V lookup: CDR1 LNHDA, CDR2 SQIVND (reference sequence). The CDR3 is 13 residues long.

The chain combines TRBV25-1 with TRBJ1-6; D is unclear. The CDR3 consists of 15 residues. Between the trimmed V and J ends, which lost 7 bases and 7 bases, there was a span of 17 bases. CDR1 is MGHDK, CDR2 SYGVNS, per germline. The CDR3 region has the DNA TGTGCCAGCATCCCGACTTGGATCGCAAATTCACCCCTCCACTTT. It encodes CASIPTWIANSPLHF.

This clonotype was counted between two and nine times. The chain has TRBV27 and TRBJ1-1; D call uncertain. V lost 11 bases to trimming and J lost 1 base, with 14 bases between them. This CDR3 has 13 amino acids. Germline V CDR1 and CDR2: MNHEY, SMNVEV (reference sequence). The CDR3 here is CAVGRAGNTEAFF. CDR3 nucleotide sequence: TGTGCCGTGGGAAGGGCCGGGAACACTGAAGCTTTCTTT.

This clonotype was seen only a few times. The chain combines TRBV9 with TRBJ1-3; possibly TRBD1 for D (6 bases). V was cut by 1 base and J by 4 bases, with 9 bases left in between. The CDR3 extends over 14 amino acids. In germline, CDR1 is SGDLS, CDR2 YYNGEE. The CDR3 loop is CASSVTGLGNTIYF. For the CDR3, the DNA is TGTGCCAGCAGCGTAACAGGGCTGGGAAACACCATATATTTT.

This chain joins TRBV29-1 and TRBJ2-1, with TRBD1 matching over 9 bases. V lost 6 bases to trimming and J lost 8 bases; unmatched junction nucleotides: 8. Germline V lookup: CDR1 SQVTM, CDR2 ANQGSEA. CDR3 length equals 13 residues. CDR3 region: CSVRDRVRYEQFF. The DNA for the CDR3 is TGCAGCGTCAGGGACAGGGTTAGGTATGAGCAGTTCTTC.

The CDR3 reads CASSEPGTGNYEQYF. DNA of the CDR3: TGTGCCAGCAGTGAACCGGGGACAGGGAATTACGAGCAGTACTTC. The chain combines TRBV6-1 with TRBJ2-7; 9 nucleotides agree with TRBD1. V lost 2 bases, J lost 4 bases, and 6 bases stayed unmatched. Germline assignment: CDR1 MNHNS and CDR2 SASEGT. The CDR3 extends over 15 amino acids.

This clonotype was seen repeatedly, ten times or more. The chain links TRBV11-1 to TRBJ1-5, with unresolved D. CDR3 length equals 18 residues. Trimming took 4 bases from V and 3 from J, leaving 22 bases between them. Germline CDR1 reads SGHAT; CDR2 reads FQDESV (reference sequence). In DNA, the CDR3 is TGTGCCAGCAGCTCTCCCGACGGGGTTTTATTTTCCAATCAGCCCCAGCATTTT. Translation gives CASSSPDGVLFSNQPQHF.

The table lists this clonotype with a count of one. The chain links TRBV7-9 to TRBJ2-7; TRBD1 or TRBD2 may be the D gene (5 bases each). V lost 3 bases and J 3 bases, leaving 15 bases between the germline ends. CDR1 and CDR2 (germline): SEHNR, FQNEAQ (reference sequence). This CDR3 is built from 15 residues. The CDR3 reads CASSFVSRDGYEQYF. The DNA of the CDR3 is TGTGCCAGCAGCTTTGTATCACGGGACGGCTACGAGCAGTACTTC.

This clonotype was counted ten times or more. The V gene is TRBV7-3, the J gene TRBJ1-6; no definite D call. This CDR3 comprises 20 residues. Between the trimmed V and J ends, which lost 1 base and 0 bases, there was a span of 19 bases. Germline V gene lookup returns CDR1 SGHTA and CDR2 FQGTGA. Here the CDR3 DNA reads TGTGCCAGCAGCTTAATCGTCGTTTACCATTTTCGCTCCTATAATTCACCCCTCCACTTT. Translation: CASSLIVVYHFRSYNSPLHF.

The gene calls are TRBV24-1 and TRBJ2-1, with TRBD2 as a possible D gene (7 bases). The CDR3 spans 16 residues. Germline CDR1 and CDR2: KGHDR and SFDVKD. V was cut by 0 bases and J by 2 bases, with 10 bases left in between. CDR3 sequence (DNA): TGTGCCACCAGTGATTTGAGAGGGGGGGCCTACAATGAGCAGTTCTTC. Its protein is CATSDLRGGAYNEQFF.

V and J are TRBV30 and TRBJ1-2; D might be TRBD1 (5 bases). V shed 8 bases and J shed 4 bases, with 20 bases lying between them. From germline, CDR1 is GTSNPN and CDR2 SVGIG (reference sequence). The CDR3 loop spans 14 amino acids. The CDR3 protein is CAGSMTAGRYGYTF. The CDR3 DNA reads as TGTGCCGGATCTATGACGGCAGGGCGCTATGGCTACACCTTC. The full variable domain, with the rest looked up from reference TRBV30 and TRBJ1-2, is SQTIHQWPATLVQPVGSPLSLECTVEGTSNPNLYWYRQAAGRGLQLLFYSVGIGQISSEVPQNLSASRPQDRQFILSSKKLLLSDSGFYLCAGSMTAGRYGYTFGSGTRLTVV.

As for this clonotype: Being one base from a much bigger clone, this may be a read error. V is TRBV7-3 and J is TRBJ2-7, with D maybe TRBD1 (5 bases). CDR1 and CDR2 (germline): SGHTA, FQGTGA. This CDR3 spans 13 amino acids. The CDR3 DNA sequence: TGTGCCAACAGCTCGTATCAGGGCTCCGAGCGGTACTTC. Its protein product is CANSSYQGSERYF. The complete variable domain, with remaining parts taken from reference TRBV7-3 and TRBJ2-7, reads GAGVSQTPSNKVTEKGKYVELRCDPISGHTALYWYRQSLGQGPEFLIYFQGTGAADDSGLPNDRFFAVRPEGSVSTLKIQRTERGDSAVYLCANSSYQGSERYFGPGTRLTVT.

The CDR3 region has the DNA TGTGCCACTCAGGGGAGCTCCTACGAGCAGTACTTC. This sequence encodes CATQGSSYEQYF. This chain connects TRBV10-3 to TRBJ2-7; maybe TRBD1 (6 bases). V was trimmed by 10 bases and J by 0 bases, leaving 10 bases between them. CDR3 length: 12 amino acids. Germline values: CDR1 ENHRY, CDR2 SYGVKD.

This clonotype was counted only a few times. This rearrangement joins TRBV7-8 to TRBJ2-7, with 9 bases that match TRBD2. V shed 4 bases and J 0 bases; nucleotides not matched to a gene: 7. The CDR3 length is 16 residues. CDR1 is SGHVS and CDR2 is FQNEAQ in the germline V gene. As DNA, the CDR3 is TGTGCCAGCAGCTGGGTAGCGGGGGAGGGCTCCTACGAGCAGTACTTC. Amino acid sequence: CASSWVAGEGSYEQYF.